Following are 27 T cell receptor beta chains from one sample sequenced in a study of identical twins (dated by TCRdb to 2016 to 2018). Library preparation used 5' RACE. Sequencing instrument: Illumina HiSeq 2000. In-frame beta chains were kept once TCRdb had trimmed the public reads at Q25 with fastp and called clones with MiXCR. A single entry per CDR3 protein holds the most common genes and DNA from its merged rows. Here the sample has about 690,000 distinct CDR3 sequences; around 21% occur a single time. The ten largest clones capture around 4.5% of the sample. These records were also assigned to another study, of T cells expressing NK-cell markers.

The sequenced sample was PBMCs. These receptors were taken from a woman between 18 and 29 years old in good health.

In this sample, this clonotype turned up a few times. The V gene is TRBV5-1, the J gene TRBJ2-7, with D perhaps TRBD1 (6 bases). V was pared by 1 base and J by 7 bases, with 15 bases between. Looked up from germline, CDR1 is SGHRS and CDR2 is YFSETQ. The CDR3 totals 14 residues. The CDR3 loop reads CASSLWAGAREQYF. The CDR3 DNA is TGCGCCAGCAGCTTGTGGGCAGGGGCGAGGGAGCAGTACTTC. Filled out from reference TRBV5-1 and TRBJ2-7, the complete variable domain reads KAGVTQTPRYLIKTRGQQVTLSCSPISGHRSVSWYQQTPGQGLQFLFEYFSETQRNKGNFPGRFSGRQFSNSRSEMNVSTLELGDSALYLCASSLWAGAREQYFGPGTRLTVT.

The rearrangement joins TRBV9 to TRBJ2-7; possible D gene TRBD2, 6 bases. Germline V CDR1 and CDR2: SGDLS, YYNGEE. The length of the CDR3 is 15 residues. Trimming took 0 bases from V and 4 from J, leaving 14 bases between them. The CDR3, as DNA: TGTGCCAGCAGCGTAGGACGGGAGTCGCTATACGAGCAGTACTTC. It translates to CASSVGRESLYEQYF.

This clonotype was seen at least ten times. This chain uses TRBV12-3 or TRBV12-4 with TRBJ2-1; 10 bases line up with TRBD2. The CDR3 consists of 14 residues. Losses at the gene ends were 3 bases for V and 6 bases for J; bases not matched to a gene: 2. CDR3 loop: CASSFTSGVNEQFF. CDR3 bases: TGTGCCAGCAGTTTTACTAGCGGGGTCAATGAGCAGTTCTTC.

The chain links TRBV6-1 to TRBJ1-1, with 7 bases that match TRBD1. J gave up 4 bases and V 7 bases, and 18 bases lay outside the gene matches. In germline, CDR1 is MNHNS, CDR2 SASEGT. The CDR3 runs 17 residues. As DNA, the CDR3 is TGTGCCAGCACCACTGCCGGGGTAGGGGGCAAGGCCACTGAAGCTTTCTTT. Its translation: CASTTAGVGGKATEAFF.

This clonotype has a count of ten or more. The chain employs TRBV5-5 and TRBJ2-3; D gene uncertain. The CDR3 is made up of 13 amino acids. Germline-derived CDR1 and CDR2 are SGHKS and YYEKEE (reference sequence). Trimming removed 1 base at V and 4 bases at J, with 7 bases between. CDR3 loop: CASSLFSADTQYF. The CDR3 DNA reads TGTGCCAGCAGCTTGTTCAGTGCAGATACGCAGTATTTT.

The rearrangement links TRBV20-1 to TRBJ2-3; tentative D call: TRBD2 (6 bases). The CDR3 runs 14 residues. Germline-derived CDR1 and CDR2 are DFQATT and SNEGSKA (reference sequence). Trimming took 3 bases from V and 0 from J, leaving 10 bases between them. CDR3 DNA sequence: TGCAGTGCTAGTCGAGCGGGCAGCACAGATACGCAGTATTTT. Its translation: CSASRAGSTDTQYF.

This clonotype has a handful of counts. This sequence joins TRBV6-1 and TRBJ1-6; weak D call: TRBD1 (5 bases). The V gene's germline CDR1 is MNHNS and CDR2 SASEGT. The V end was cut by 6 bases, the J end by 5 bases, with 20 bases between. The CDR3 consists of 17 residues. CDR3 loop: CASRRQIRAWDNSPLHF. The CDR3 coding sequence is TGTGCCAGCAGAAGACAGATAAGGGCCTGGGATAATTCACCCCTCCACTTT.

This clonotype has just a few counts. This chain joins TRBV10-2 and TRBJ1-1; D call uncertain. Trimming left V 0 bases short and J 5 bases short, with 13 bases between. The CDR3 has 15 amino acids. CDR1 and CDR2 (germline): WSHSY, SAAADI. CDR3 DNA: TGCGCCAGCAGTGAGTCGAGGAGGGCAGGAACTGAAGCTTTCTTT. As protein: CASSESRRAGTEAFF.

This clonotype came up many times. The CDR3 DNA sequence: TGTGCCAGCAGCTTAGCGGGACAGGGGTCCTACGAGCAGTACTTC. Its protein is CASSLAGQGSYEQYF. The chain joins TRBV7-2 to TRBJ2-7; TRBD1 aligns across 10 bases. The CDR3 sequence is 15 residues long. In germline, CDR1 is SGHTA, CDR2 FQGNSA. Losses at the gene ends were 0 bases for V and 1 base for J; bases not matched to a gene: 0.

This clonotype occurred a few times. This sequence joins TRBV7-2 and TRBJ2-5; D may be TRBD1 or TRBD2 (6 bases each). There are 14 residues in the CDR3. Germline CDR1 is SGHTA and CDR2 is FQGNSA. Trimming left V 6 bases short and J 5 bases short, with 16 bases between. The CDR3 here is CASRASGGGETQYF. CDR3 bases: TGTGCCAGCAGAGCATCCGGGGGCGGGGAGACCCAGTACTTC.

The CDR3, as DNA: TGTGCTAGTGGTTTACAAGGTCCCTTGGGGCAGTACTTC. Its protein product is CASGLQGPLGQYF. The rearrangement joins TRBV12-5 to TRBJ2-7; D is uncertain. CDR1 LGHNT and CDR2 FRNRAP come from the germline V gene. The CDR3 is 13 residues long. Trimming took off 3 bases at V and 9 bases at J, with 15 bases between the two ends.

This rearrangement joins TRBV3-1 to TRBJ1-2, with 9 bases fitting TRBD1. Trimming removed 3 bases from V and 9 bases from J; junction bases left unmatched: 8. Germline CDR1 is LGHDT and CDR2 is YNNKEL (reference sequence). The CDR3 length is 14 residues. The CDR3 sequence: CASSHGQGQVRYTF. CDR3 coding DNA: TGTGCCAGCAGCCATGGACAGGGGCAGGTCCGCTACACCTTC.

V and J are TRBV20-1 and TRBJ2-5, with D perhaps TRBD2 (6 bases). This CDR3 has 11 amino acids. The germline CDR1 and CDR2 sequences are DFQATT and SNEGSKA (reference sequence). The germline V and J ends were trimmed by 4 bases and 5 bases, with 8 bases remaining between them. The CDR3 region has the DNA TGCAGTGCTATCGCGGGGGAGACCCAGTACTTC. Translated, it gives CSAIAGETQYF.

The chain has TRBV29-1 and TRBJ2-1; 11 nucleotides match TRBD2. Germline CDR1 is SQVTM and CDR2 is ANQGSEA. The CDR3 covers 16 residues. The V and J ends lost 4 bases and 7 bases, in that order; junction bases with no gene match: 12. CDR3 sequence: CSVGSLAGGAKNEQFF. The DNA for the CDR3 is TGCAGCGTTGGGTCCCTAGCGGGGGGCGCAAAAAATGAGCAGTTCTTC.

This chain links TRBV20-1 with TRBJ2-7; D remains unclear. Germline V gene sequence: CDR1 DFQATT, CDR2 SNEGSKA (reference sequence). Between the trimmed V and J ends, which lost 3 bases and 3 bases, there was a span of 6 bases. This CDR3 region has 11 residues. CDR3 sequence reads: CSASGYYEQYF. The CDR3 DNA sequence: TGCAGTGCTAGCGGATACTACGAGCAGTACTTC.

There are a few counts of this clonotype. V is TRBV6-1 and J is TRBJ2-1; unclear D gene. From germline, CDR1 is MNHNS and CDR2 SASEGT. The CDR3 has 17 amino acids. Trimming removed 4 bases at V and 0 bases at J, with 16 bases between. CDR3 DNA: TGTGCCAGCAGTGTCCATCAAGCCCGGTTCTCCTACAATGAGCAGTTCTTC. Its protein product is CASSVHQARFSYNEQFF.

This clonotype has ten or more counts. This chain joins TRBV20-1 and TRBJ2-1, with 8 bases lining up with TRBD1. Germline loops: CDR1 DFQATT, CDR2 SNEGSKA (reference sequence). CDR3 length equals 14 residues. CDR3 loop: CSGTGQKGYNEQFF. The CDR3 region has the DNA TGCAGCGGGACAGGTCAAAAGGGTTACAATGAGCAGTTCTTC.

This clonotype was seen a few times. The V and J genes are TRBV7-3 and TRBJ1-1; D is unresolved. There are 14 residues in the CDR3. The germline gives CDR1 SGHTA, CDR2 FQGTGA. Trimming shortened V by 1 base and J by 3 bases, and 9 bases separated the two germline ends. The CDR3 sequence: CASSLSYRDTEAFF. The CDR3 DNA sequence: TGTGCCAGCAGCTTAAGCTATCGGGACACTGAAGCTTTCTTT.

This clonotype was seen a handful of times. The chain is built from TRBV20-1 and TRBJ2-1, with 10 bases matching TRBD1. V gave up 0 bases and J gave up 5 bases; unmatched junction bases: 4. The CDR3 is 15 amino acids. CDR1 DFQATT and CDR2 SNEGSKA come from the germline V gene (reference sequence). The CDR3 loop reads CSARDGGTGDNEQFF. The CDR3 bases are TGCAGTGCTAGAGATGGTGGGACAGGGGACAATGAGCAGTTCTTC.

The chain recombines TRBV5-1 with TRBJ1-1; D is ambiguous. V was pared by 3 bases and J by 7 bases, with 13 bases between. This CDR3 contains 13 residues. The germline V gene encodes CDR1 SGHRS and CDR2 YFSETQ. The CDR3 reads CASSYDPFGEAFF. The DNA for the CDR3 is TGCGCCAGCAGCTACGACCCGTTCGGTGAAGCTTTCTTT.

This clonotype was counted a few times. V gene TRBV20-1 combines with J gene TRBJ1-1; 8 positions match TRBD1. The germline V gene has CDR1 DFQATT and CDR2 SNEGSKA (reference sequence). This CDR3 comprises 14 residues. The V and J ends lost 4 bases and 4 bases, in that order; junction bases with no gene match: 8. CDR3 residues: CSATPQGAGTEAFF. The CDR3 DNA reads TGCAGTGCTACCCCCCAGGGGGCTGGCACTGAAGCTTTCTTT.

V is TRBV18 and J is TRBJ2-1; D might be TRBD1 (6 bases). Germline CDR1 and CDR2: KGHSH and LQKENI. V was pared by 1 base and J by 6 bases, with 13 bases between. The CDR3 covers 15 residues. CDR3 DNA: TGTGCCAGCTCACCACTTTCAGGGGCTAGCAATGAGCAGTTCTTC. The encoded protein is CASSPLSGASNEQFF.

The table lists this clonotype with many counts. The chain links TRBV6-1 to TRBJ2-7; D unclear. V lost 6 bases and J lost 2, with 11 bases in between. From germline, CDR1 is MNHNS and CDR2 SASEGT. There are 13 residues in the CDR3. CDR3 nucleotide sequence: TGTGCCAGCAGGCCAACAGTGGCCTACGAGCAGTACTTC. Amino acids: CASRPTVAYEQYF.

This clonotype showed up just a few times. The CDR3 region is CASKWEGQNTEAFF. The CDR3 DNA follows: TGTGCCAGCAAATGGGAAGGACAGAACACTGAAGCTTTCTTT. V gene TRBV6-1 combines with J gene TRBJ1-1; perhaps TRBD1 as D (5 bases). V was shortened by 7 bases and J by 1 base, with 13 bases between the two germline ends. This CDR3 spans 14 amino acids. Per germline, CDR1 MNHNS and CDR2 SASEGT.

The CDR3 loop is CASSVEGGVTDTQYF. The CDR3 DNA reads as TGTGCCAGCAGCGTAGAGGGCGGGGTCACAGATACGCAGTATTTT. The chain uses TRBV9 and TRBJ2-3, with D possibly being TRBD2 (6 bases). The CDR3 runs to 15 residues. Germline-derived CDR1 and CDR2 are SGDLS and YYNGEE. V dropped 0 bases and J dropped 2 bases, with 10 bases sitting between them. The whole variable domain, remainder taken from reference TRBV9 and TRBJ2-3, is DSGVTQTPKHLITATGQRVTLRCSPRSGDLSVYWYQQSLDQGLQFLIQYYNGEERAKGNILERFSAQQFPDLHSELNLSSLELGDSALYFCASSVEGGVTDTQYFGPGTRLTVL.

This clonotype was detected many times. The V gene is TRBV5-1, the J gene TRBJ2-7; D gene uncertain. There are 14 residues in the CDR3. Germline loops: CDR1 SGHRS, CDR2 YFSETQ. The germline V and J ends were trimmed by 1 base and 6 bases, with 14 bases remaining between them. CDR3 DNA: TGCGCCAGCAGCTTGAACTACCTCCTTAGCGAGCAGTACTTC. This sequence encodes CASSLNYLLSEQYF.

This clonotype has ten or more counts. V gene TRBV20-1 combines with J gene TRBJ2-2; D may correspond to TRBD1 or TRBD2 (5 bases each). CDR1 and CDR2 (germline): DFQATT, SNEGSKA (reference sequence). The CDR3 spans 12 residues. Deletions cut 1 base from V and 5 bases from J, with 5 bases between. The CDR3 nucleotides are TGCAGTGCTAGAGGGGGGACCGGGGAGCTGTTTTTT. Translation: CSARGGTGELFF.